This note documents a single T cell receptor beta chain sequence. The data derive from a study of sequential checkpoint blockade in melanoma. Background on the study: Arm A got nivolumab then ipilimumab; arm B the reverse, 1:1. Both treatment sequences were followed by maintenance nivolumab.

Profiling relied on immunoSEQ multiplex PCR, and the TCRdb table lists in-frame clones only, not all of them. Seen here are fewer than 35,000 clones, more than 60% observed once, and the top ten hold roughly 23%. The treatment is: randomized to nivolumab then ipilimumab (arm A) or the reverse (arm B). Per the germline V gene, CDR1 is MNHNS and CDR2 is SASEGT. V lost 0 bases, J lost 5 bases, and 10 bases lay in between. The CDR3 extends over 15 amino acids. The rearrangement joins TRBV6-1 to TRBJ1-4, with D possibly TRBD1 on 5 matching bases. The material was CD8+ T cells sorted from blood (inferred from file names), obtained from a patient given nivolumab and ipilimumab in sequence. The receptor comes from a human donor with melanoma. CDR3 protein: CASSEAWGLNEKLFF. Written as DNA, the CDR3 is TGTGCCAGCAGTGAAGCGTGGGGCCTCAATGAAAAACTGTTTTTT.